The T cell receptor beta chain described here comes from a study of neurological immune-mediated disorders. Study-wide results and limits: Whereas HTLV-1-associated myelopathy showed the most TCR clonal expansion, multiple sclerosis showed the least, with levels below those of healthy controls. Across subjects, no CDR3 amino acid sequence appeared in expanded clones of more than one subject, a finding that suggested private repertoires in all groups.

The cDNA was produced through 5'RACE with 10-nucleotide random UMIs. TCRdb independently ran MiXCR on the 5' RACE reads; one entry per CDR3 protein. Among under 50,000 distinct CDR3 sequences listed, around 13% were seen once. This clonotype is a singleton in its sample. No antigen is known for it. Time point here: longitudinal time-point 2. Germline V gene sequence: CDR1 LNHDA, CDR2 SQIVND (reference sequence). This CDR3 is built from 16 residues. J gave up 2 bases and V 9 bases, and 11 bases lay outside the gene matches. Sequenced material: PBMCs. This clonotype originated in a male donor with HTLV-1-associated myelopathy (HAM/TSP). The V and J genes are TRBV19 and TRBJ1-5, with 9 positions matching TRBD1. CDR3 in amino acids: CASRTGGQGGNQPQHF. CDR3 bases: TGTGCCAGCCGAACTGGGGGACAGGGTGGCAATCAGCCCCAGCATTTT.